Listed below are T cell receptor beta chains from one sample, sequenced in a study of T cell responses to AZD1222 COVID-19 vaccine. Assay: immunoSEQ multiplex PCR; the TCRdb copy retains only in-frame clones and omits some. The sample yields 250,000 to 300,000 clones, 94% seen once. This specimen was peripheral blood, taken 28 days after the second AZD1222 dose. Receptor source: an adult who received the AZD1222 COVID-19 vaccine. CDR3s include the opening cysteine and the closing phenylalanine or tryptophan. Each record gives: V gene, J gene, CDR3 protein.

v_call: TRBV4-1; j_call: TRBJ2-7; cdr3_aa: CASSPVGPGQEYKVRYF
v_call: TRBV14; j_call: TRBJ1-1; cdr3_aa: CASSYRIQGAKPEAFF
v_call: TRBV11-2; j_call: TRBJ1-1; cdr3_aa: CASSSLGGYGTEAFF
v_call: TRBV6-5; j_call: TRBJ1-3; cdr3_aa: CASSYSSRASGNTIYF
v_call: TRBV27; j_call: TRBJ2-3; cdr3_aa: CASSLRWSGLDTQYF
v_call: TRBV5-1; j_call: TRBJ2-3; cdr3_aa: CASSFQGDADTQYF
v_call: TRBV5-6; j_call: TRBJ2-7; cdr3_aa: CASSSGHEQYF
v_call: TRBV2; j_call: TRBJ1-1; cdr3_aa: CASSKEGYTEAFF
v_call: TRBV6-5; j_call: TRBJ1-5; cdr3_aa: CASNRGFDNQPQHF
v_call: TRBV5-1; j_call: TRBJ2-1; cdr3_aa: CASSPKGGPYNEQFF
v_call: TRBV30; j_call: TRBJ2-1; cdr3_aa: CAWSLGLGGEQFF
v_call: TRBV2; j_call: TRBJ1-5; cdr3_aa: CASSGYRDQPQHF
v_call: TRBV6-6; j_call: TRBJ2-1; cdr3_aa: CASSYGVDEWDEQFF
v_call: TRBV9; j_call: TRBJ1-5; cdr3_aa: CASSVGGGDQPQHF
v_call: TRBV19; j_call: TRBJ1-5; cdr3_aa: CASSNTGLVQPQHF
v_call: TRBV24-1; j_call: TRBJ2-7; cdr3_aa: CATSDRFGGHGEQYF
v_call: TRBV5-5; j_call: TRBJ2-7; cdr3_aa: CASSSGTGKYEQYF
v_call: TRBV3-1/TRBV3-2; j_call: TRBJ1-1; cdr3_aa: CASSQTRGGTEAFF
v_call: TRBV6-4; j_call: TRBJ1-1; cdr3_aa: CASSVRGNTEAFF
v_call: TRBV28; j_call: TRBJ1-6; cdr3_aa: CASRPYAGLGPPLHF
v_call: TRBV3-1/TRBV3-2; j_call: TRBJ2-7; cdr3_aa: CASSQEEWGTSSYEQYF
v_call: TRBV5-1; j_call: TRBJ2-7; cdr3_aa: CASSLSGRGEQYF
v_call: TRBV7-2; j_call: TRBJ2-3; cdr3_aa: CASSLESWRAGGDRDTQYF
v_call: TRBV3-1/TRBV3-2; j_call: TRBJ1-1; cdr3_aa: CASSQDSKGTEAFF
v_call: TRBV7-9; j_call: TRBJ2-1; cdr3_aa: CASSLEVGRGRNEQFF
v_call: TRBV6-6; j_call: TRBJ1-1; cdr3_aa: CASSYPSFMNTEAFF
v_call: TRBV19; j_call: TRBJ1-4; cdr3_aa: CASRGATNEKLFF
v_call: TRBV3-1/TRBV3-2; j_call: TRBJ1-1; cdr3_aa: CASSQVGGDRAFF
v_call: TRBV5-4; j_call: TRBJ1-1; cdr3_aa: CASSLDWSGTEAFF
v_call: TRBV5-1; j_call: TRBJ2-7; cdr3_aa: CASSLVAGGPLQYF
v_call: TRBV28; j_call: TRBJ1-6; cdr3_aa: CASTIGTDNSPLHF
v_call: TRBV5-1; j_call: TRBJ2-3; cdr3_aa: CASGGLAASTDTQYF
v_call: TRBV7-2; j_call: TRBJ2-5; cdr3_aa: CASSSGRGRGRETQYF
v_call: TRBV7-2; j_call: TRBJ1-5; cdr3_aa: CASSSRGLRQPQHF
v_call: TRBV4-1; j_call: TRBJ2-5; cdr3_aa: CASSQPPRDSGVGGETQYF
v_call: TRBV5-1; j_call: TRBJ2-4; cdr3_aa: CASSLAGTKNIQYF
v_call: TRBV5-1; j_call: TRBJ1-5; cdr3_aa: CARPRVMGNQPQHF
v_call: TRBV4-1; j_call: TRBJ2-2; cdr3_aa: CASSQDRRGTGTGELFF
v_call: TRBV3-1/TRBV3-2; j_call: TRBJ1-1; cdr3_aa: CASSQGRGPEAFF
v_call: TRBV28; j_call: TRBJ2-7; cdr3_aa: CASRRGRGDHSYEQYF
v_call: TRBV6-5; j_call: TRBJ2-5; cdr3_aa: CASLRLAGEETQYF
v_call: TRBV12-3/TRBV12-4; j_call: TRBJ1-5; cdr3_aa: CASSFAGDQPQHF
v_call: TRBV5-1; j_call: TRBJ1-4; cdr3_aa: CASSPARGYEKLFF
v_call: TRBV15; j_call: TRBJ2-3; cdr3_aa: CATSRDRAGAGTDTQYF
v_call: TRBV6-2/TRBV6-3; j_call: TRBJ2-1; cdr3_aa: CASSYSTVYNEQFF
v_call: TRBV7-2; j_call: TRBJ2-1; cdr3_aa: CASKETGPAVNEQFF
v_call: TRBV3-1/TRBV3-2; j_call: TRBJ1-2; cdr3_aa: CASSQDHRATHGYTF
v_call: TRBV18; j_call: TRBJ1-2; cdr3_aa: CASSPNHGQGVDGYTF
v_call: TRBV10-3; j_call: TRBJ1-1; cdr3_aa: CAISESEGNTEAFF